Following are 26 T cell receptor beta chains from one sample sequenced in a study of radiation and T cells in renal cell carcinoma. Treatment reported: treatment-naive control, cytoreductive nephrectomy. Using immunoSEQ multiplex PCR, the repertoire was profiled, and TCRdb retains in-frame clones only, with some absent. This sample has some 5,600 clones, with approximately 71% found just once. The sequencing used tumor tissue, collected from a patient whose treatment was nephrectomy without radiotherapy. These receptors all stem from a human donor with renal cell carcinoma.

This chain uses TRBV6-5 with TRBJ1-2; 7 bases map to TRBD1. Germline V gives CDR1 MNHEY, CDR2 SVGAGI. The CDR3 sequence is 16 residues long. Trimming removed 0 bases from V and 5 bases from J; junction bases left unmatched: 9. CDR3 loop: CASSYSFPTGTYGYTF. The CDR3 DNA follows: TGTGCCAGCAGTTACTCGTTCCCGACAGGGACATATGGCTACACCTTC.

The CDR3 sequence: CASTPGTSGMGEQYF. The CDR3 region has the DNA TGTGCCAGCACACCTGGGACTAGCGGGATGGGCGAGCAGTACTTC. The chain uses TRBV25-1 and TRBJ2-7; TRBD2 agrees at 13 bases. J gave up 6 bases and V 7 bases, and 9 bases lay outside the gene matches. Germline loops: CDR1 MGHDK, CDR2 SYGVNS. This CDR3 region has 15 residues.

This clone is classed as medium-sized. This sequence joins TRBV27 and TRBJ2-1; D not certain. The CDR3 runs 12 residues. Trimming shortened V by 6 bases and J by 5 bases, and 8 bases separated the two germline ends. Germline CDR1 MNHEY, CDR2 SMNVEV (reference sequence). The CDR3 protein is CASSTFDNEQFF. The CDR3 DNA is TGTGCCAGCAGCACGTTCGACAATGAGCAGTTCTTC.

The chain has TRBV4-1 and TRBJ2-1; D may correspond to TRBD1 or TRBD2 (5 bases each). Germline V CDR1 and CDR2: MGHRA, YSYEKL. V lost 3 bases and J 8 bases, leaving 14 bases between the germline ends. The CDR3 consists of 14 residues. CDR3 sequence: CASSHGTTEDEQFF. The CDR3 DNA is TGCGCCAGCAGCCACGGGACGACGGAGGATGAGCAGTTCTTC.

The CDR3, as DNA: TGTGCCAGCAGCTTGGGACGGGGCACAGATACGCAGTATTTT. This translates into CASSLGRGTDTQYF. J is TRBJ2-3 and V is TRBV11-3; tentatively, D is TRBD1 or TRBD2 (5 bases each). This CDR3 is 14 amino acids long. The V end was cut by 3 bases, the J end by 1 base, with 8 bases between. Looked up from germline, CDR1 is SGHNT and CDR2 is YENEEA.

The chain is built from TRBV12-5 and TRBJ2-1, with D perhaps matching TRBD1 or TRBD2 (5 bases each). The V end lost 3 bases, the J end lost 5 bases, and 14 bases lay between the germline ends. The CDR3 sequence is 15 residues long. Germline CDR1 and CDR2: LGHNT and FRNRAP. In DNA form, the CDR3 reads TGTGCTAGTGGTTTAGTCGGGGCCGGGGACAATGAGCAGTTCTTC. Translation gives CASGLVGAGDNEQFF.

By frequency in the sample, this clone is medium-sized. V usage is TRBV7-2 and J usage is TRBJ2-2; D is undetermined. Germline V gives CDR1 SGHTA, CDR2 FQGNSA. V was shortened by 5 bases and J by 10 bases, with 5 bases between the two germline ends. The length of the CDR3 is 10 residues. The CDR3, as DNA: TGTGCCAGCAGCCTCCCGGAGCTGTTTTTT. This gives the protein CASSLPELFF.

The chain uses TRBV4-1 and TRBJ1-6; D possibly corresponds to TRBD1 (6 bases). The CDR3 is 17 residues long. Deletions cut 0 bases from V and 7 bases from J, with 16 bases between. Germline assignment: CDR1 MGHRA and CDR2 YSYEKL. The CDR3 here is CASSQDTGKGANSPLHF. The CDR3, as DNA: TGCGCCAGCAGCCAAGACACAGGGAAAGGGGCCAATTCACCCCTCCACTTT.

The table lists this clone with a few counts. The chain employs TRBV6-1 and TRBJ2-5; 10 bases line up with TRBD1. The CDR3 covers 16 residues. The V gene's germline CDR1 is MNHNS and CDR2 SASEGT. The V and J ends lost 1 base and 5 bases, in that order; junction bases with no gene match: 7. The CDR3 is CASSEGRQGAWETQYF. CDR3 DNA: TGTGCCAGCAGTGAAGGTCGACAGGGGGCTTGGGAGACCCAGTACTTC.

This chain connects TRBV7-6 to TRBJ2-5; either TRBD1 or TRBD2 may fit D (5 bases each). This CDR3 comprises 14 residues. Looked up from germline, CDR1 is SGHVS and CDR2 is FNYEAQ. Trimming cost V 4 bases and J 1 base, with 10 bases left between them. CDR3 protein: CASSWGRGQETQYF. The CDR3 nucleotides are TGTGCCAGCAGCTGGGGGAGAGGCCAAGAGACCCAGTACTTC.

Only a few counts were recorded for this clone. The chain combines TRBV7-6 with TRBJ2-3, with D uncertain. The V and J ends lost 4 bases and 5 bases respectively, with 16 bases between them. This CDR3 has 15 residues. CDR1 and CDR2 from the germline V gene are SGHVS and FNYEAQ. In DNA, the CDR3 is TGTGCCAGCAGCTCGCCGGGCTTATACCTAGATACGCAGTATTTT. Protein: CASSSPGLYLDTQYF. Full variable domain (missing parts from reference TRBV7-6 and TRBJ2-3): GAGVSQSPRYKVTKRGQDVALRCDPISGHVSLYWYRQALGQGPEFLTYFNYEAQQDKSGLPNDRFSAERPEGSISTLTIQRTEQRDSAMYRCASSSPGLYLDTQYFGPGTRLTVL.

This clone was counted between two and nine times. The chain carries TRBV5-1 and TRBJ1-4; 7 bases align to TRBD1. CDR3 length: 15 residues. CDR1 is SGHRS and CDR2 is YFSETQ in the germline V gene. Trimming at V came to 4 bases and at J to 0 bases, leaving 3 bases not matched to a gene. CDR3 amino acids: CASSEGQATNEKLFF. The DNA of the CDR3 is TGCGCCAGCAGCGAAGGACAGGCAACTAATGAAAAACTGTTTTTT.

This clone was counted a few times. The gene calls are TRBV6-5 and TRBJ2-1; D remains unclear. V lost 4 bases, J lost 3 bases, and 13 bases lay in between. The CDR3 loop spans 15 amino acids. In germline, CDR1 is MNHEY, CDR2 SVGAGI. Written as DNA, the CDR3 is TGTGCCAGCAGTTTCAAGGGATGGGGCTACAATGAGCAGTTCTTC. The encoded protein is CASSFKGWGYNEQFF.

This clone has only a few counts. This chain uses TRBV4-1 with TRBJ2-1, with D perhaps TRBD1 (6 bases). V lost 1 base and J 8 bases, leaving 9 bases between the germline ends. The CDR3 length is 13 residues. Looked up from germline, CDR1 is MGHRA and CDR2 is YSYEKL. The chain's CDR3 is CASSQVAGDEQFF. Here the CDR3 DNA reads TGCGCCAGCAGCCAAGTGGCAGGGGATGAGCAGTTCTTC.

This chain connects TRBV28 to TRBJ1-1; D is undetermined. V lost 7 bases and J lost 6, with 15 bases in between. The CDR3 spans 13 residues. Germline V gene sequence: CDR1 MDHEN, CDR2 SYDVKM. The CDR3 sequence: CASTQAAPAEAFF. The CDR3 bases are TGTGCCAGCACGCAGGCAGCGCCCGCTGAAGCTTTCTTT.

The chain uses TRBV25-1 and TRBJ1-1; D call uncertain. CDR3 length: 12 amino acids. Germline CDR1 MGHDK, CDR2 SYGVNS. Trimming stripped 3 bases from V and 4 bases from J, with 6 bases between. Here the CDR3 reads CASSESGTEAFF. For the CDR3, the DNA is TGTGCCAGCAGTGAGTCAGGCACTGAAGCTTTCTTT.

This chain links TRBV6-1 with TRBJ2-5; D remains unclear. The CDR3 spans 13 residues. The V gene lost 3 bases and the J gene lost 5 bases, with 10 bases spanning the gap. From germline, CDR1 is MNHNS and CDR2 SASEGT. CDR3 sequence reads: CASSDFRFETQYF. The CDR3 DNA follows: TGTGCCAGCAGTGATTTCAGGTTTGAGACCCAGTACTTC.

The chain uses TRBV27 and TRBJ2-1; D is undetermined. Trimming removed 5 bases at V and 0 bases at J, with 8 bases between. This CDR3 comprises 14 residues. Germline V lookup: CDR1 MNHEY, CDR2 SMNVEV (reference sequence). In DNA, the CDR3 is TGTGCCAGCAGTGTAGTTAGCTCCTACAATGAGCAGTTCTTC. Translating gives CASSVVSSYNEQFF.

The chain joins TRBV11-2 to TRBJ2-7; 7 nucleotides line up with TRBD1. CDR3 length equals 16 residues. Trimming took 4 bases from V and 4 from J; bases not matched to a gene: 13. Per the germline V gene, CDR1 is SGHAT and CDR2 is FQNNGV. This CDR3 is CASSYASGTVRYEQYF. DNA of the CDR3: TGTGCCAGCAGCTACGCCTCCGGGACAGTCCGGTACGAGCAGTACTTC.

This chain joins TRBV27 and TRBJ2-7; D is unclear. This CDR3 comprises 14 residues. Looked up from germline, CDR1 is MNHEY and CDR2 is SMNVEV (reference sequence). Deletions cut 6 bases from V and 1 base from J, with 13 bases between. The CDR3 loop is CASSVRFGSYEQYF. In DNA form, the CDR3 reads TGTGCCAGCAGCGTCAGGTTCGGGTCCTACGAGCAGTACTTC.

Only a few counts were recorded for this clone. This chain uses TRBV6-1 with TRBJ1-2, with TRBD1 matching over 7 bases. This CDR3 spans 14 amino acids. Per germline, CDR1 MNHNS and CDR2 SASEGT. Trimming cost V 3 bases and J 4 bases; bases outside gene matches: 5. The CDR3 protein is CASSERRDSYGYTF. In DNA form, the CDR3 reads TGTGCCAGCAGTGAGCGTCGGGACAGCTATGGCTACACCTTC.

The gene calls are TRBV9 and TRBJ2-7, with D perhaps matching TRBD2 (7 bases). This CDR3 has 16 residues. CDR1 SGDLS and CDR2 YYNGEE come from the germline V gene. Trimming took 1 base from V and 4 from J, leaving 18 bases between them. CDR3 nucleotide sequence: TGTGCCAGCAGCGTACCCGGGGGGCTGTTCTTGTACGAGCAGTACTTC. This sequence encodes CASSVPGGLFLYEQYF.

The V and J genes are TRBV6-1 and TRBJ2-7, with 9 positions matching TRBD1. Germline V gives CDR1 MNHNS, CDR2 SASEGT. Unmatched junction bases numbered 11, after V lost 6 bases and J lost 5 bases. CDR3 length: 15 residues. The CDR3 DNA is TGTGCCAGCAGCCGAAGGACAGGGGAAAACGACGAGCAGTACTTC. Its translation is CASSRRTGENDEQYF.

A few counts support this clone. The chain joins TRBV6-7 to TRBJ2-5; TRBD2 is a possible D gene (6 bases). TRBV6-7 is reported as an ORF; its role is uncertain. The ends were cut back, 5 bases at V and 6 bases at J, with 16 bases in the middle. This CDR3 region has 14 residues. The CDR3 spells CASSGAGLRKTQYF. As DNA, the CDR3 is TGTGCCAGCAGTGGCGCGGGACTTCGGAAGACCCAGTACTTC.

There are a few counts of this clone. This rearrangement joins TRBV2 to TRBJ2-1, with no clear D. Deletions cut 5 bases from V and 0 bases from J, with 5 bases between. Germline CDR1 is SNHLY and CDR2 is FYNNEI. This CDR3 spans 13 amino acids. CDR3 loop: CASSTFSYNEQFF. As DNA, the CDR3 is TGTGCCAGCAGTACCTTCTCCTACAATGAGCAGTTCTTC.

The J gene is TRBJ2-3, the V gene TRBV27; D not certain. Trimming removed 2 bases from V and 0 bases from J, with 9 bases in between. Germline-derived CDR1 and CDR2 are MNHEY and SMNVEV (reference sequence). The CDR3 has 15 residues. The CDR3 coding sequence is TGTGCCAGCAGTTTACAGCGAATTAGCACAGATACGCAGTATTTT. As protein: CASSLQRISTDTQYF.